The clone carrying this T cell receptor (beta chain) occurred a few times. The antigen is not known. The data belong to a study of identical twins. Whole-study results and caveats: It was cross-sectional statistical analysis, not following the same donors, that the conclusions relied on.

The V gene's germline CDR1 is SQVTM and CDR2 ANQGSEA. Trimming pared 2 bases from V and 4 bases from J, leaving 9 bases between. This CDR3 is 12 amino acids long. A single record per CDR3 protein comes from TCRdb applying MiXCR to the 5' RACE reads. Among approximately 680,000 distinct CDR3 sequences listed, about 7% were seen once. A further study also used this sample, focusing on yellow fever vaccine responses in identical twins.

The sequence was obtained from a woman between 18 and 30 years old in good health. The sample taken for sequencing was PBMCs. The V gene is TRBV29-1, the J gene TRBJ2-7; D not resolved. In nucleotides, the CDR3 is TGCAGCGTTGAAAGCACAGCTTACGAGCAGTACTTC. Its protein is CSVESTAYEQYF.